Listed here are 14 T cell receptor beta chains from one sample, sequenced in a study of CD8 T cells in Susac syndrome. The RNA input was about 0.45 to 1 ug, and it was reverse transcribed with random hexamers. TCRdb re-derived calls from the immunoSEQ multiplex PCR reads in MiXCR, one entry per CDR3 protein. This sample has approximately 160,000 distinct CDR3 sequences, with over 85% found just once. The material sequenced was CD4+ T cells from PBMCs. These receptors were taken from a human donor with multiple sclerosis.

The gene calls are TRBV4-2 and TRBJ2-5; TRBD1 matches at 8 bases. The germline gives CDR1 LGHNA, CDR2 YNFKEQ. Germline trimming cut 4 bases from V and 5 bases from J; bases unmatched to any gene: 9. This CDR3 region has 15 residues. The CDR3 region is CASSRESQGEETQYF. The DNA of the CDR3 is TGTGCCAGCAGCCGGGAGTCACAGGGGGAGGAGACCCAGTACTTC.

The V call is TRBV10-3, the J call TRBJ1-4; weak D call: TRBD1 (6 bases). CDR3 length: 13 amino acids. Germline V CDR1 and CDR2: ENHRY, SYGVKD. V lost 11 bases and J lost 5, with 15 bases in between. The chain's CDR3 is CASRGQGNEKLFF. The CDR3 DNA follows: TGTGCCTCCCGGGGGCAGGGAAATGAAAAACTGTTTTTT.

CDR3 region: CASSKGSYEQYF. In nucleotides, the CDR3 is TGTGCCAGTAGTAAGGGGTCCTACGAGCAGTACTTC. The rearrangement joins TRBV19 to TRBJ2-7, with TRBD1 as a possible D gene (5 bases). V was pared by 4 bases and J by 1 base, with 5 bases between. Germline loops: CDR1 LNHDA, CDR2 SQIVND (reference sequence). The CDR3 has 12 residues. The entire variable domain, with the rest obtained from reference TRBV19 and TRBJ2-7, is as follows: DGGITQSPKYLFRKEGQNVTLSCEQNLNHDAMYWYRQDPGQGLRLIYYSQIVNDFQKGDIAEGYSVSREKKESFPLTVTSAQKNPTAFYLCASSKGSYEQYFGPGTRLTVT.

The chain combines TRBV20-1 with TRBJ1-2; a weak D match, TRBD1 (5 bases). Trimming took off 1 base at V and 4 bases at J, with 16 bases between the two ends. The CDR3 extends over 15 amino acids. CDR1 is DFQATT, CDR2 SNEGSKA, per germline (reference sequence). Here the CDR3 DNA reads TGCAGTGCTAGAGGGGGGGACGGCCTCTCCTATGGCTACACCTTC. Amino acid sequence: CSARGGDGLSYGYTF.

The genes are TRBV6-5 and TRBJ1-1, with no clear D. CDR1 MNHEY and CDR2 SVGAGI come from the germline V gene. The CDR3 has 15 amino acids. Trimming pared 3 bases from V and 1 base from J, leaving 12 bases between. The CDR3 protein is CASSYAGQPNTEAFF. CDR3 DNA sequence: TGTGCCAGCAGTTATGCTGGGCAGCCGAACACTGAAGCTTTCTTT.

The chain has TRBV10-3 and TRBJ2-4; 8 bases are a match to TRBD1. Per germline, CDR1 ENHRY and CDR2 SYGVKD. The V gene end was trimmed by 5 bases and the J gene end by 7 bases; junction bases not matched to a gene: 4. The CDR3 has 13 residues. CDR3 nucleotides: TGTGCCATCAGTCGGGGACAGGATAACATTCAGTACTTC. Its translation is CAISRGQDNIQYF.

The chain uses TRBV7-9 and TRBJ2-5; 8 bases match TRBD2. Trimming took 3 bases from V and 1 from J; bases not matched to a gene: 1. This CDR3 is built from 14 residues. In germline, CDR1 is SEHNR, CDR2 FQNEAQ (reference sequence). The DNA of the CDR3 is TGTGCCAGCAGCTTTGGACTAGCCCAAGAGACCCAGTACTTC. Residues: CASSFGLAQETQYF. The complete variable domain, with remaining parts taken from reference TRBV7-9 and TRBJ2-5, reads DTGVSQNPRHKITKRGQNVTFRCDPISEHNRLYWYRQTLGQGPEFLTYFQNEAQLEKSRLLSDRFSAERPKGSFSTLEIQRTEQGDSAMYLCASSFGLAQETQYFGPGTRLLVL.

CDR3 amino acids: CASSIGQSNSPLHF. CDR3 in DNA: TGCGCCAGCAGTATCGGACAGAGTAATTCACCCCTCCACTTT. The chain is built from TRBV5-1 and TRBJ1-6, with D perhaps TRBD1 (6 bases). From germline, CDR1 is SGHRS and CDR2 YFSETQ. Deletions cut 5 bases from V and 6 bases from J, with 12 bases between. The CDR3 is 14 residues long.

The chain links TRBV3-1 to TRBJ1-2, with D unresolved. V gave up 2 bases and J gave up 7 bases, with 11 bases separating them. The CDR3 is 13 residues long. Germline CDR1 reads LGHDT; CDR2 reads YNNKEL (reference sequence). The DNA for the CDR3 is TGTGCCAGCAGCCAACGGGCCCAAGGTGGCTACACCTTC. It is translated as CASSQRAQGGYTF.

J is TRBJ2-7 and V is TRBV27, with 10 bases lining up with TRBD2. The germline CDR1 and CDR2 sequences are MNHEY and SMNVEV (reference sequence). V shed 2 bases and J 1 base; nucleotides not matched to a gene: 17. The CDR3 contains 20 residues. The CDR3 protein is CASSLAAPQEREGRSYEQYF. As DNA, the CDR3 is TGTGCCAGCAGTTTAGCTGCTCCCCAAGAGCGGGAGGGACGGTCCTACGAGCAGTACTTC.

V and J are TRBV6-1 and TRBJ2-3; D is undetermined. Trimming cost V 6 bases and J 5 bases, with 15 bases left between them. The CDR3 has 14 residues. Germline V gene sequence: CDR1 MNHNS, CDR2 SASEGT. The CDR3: CASRDRAPKDTQYF. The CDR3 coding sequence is TGTGCCAGCAGAGACCGGGCCCCAAAAGATACGCAGTATTTT.

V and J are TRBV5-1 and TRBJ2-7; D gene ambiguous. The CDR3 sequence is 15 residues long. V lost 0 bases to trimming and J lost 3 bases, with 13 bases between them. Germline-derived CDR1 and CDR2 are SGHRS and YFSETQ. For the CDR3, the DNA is TGCGCCAGCAGCTTGGAGATCGGCAGCCTCTACGAGCAGTACTTC. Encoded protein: CASSLEIGSLYEQYF.

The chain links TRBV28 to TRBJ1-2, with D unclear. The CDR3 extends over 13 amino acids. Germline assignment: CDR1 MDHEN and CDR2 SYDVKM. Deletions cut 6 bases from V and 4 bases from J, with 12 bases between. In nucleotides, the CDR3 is TGTGCCAGCAGGACCCCGCAAGTCTATGGCTACACCTTC. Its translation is CASRTPQVYGYTF.

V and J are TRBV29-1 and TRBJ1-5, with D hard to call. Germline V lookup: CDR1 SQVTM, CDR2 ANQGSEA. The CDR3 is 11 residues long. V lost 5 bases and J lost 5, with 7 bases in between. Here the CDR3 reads CSVQRDQPQHF. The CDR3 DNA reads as TGCAGCGTTCAAAGGGATCAGCCCCAGCATTTT.